The 4 T cell receptor beta chains in this list originate from one sample, sequenced in a study of blood T cell repertoires in COVID-19. Sequencing used immunoSEQ multiplex PCR; TCRdb keeps in-frame clones, though not all of them. The data show approximately 250,000 clones, with 65% to 90% seen just once and around 9.8% held by the top ten. The material sequenced was PBMCs or T cells enriched from blood (not recorded which). These receptors all come from a woman aged 45 to 65 with acute COVID-19.

This chain connects TRBV3-1 (or the pseudogene TRBV3-2) to TRBJ1-4; D is possibly TRBD1 (5 bases). The CDR3 sequence is 14 residues long. Trimming cost V 7 bases and J 5 bases, with 14 bases left between them. Germline V gene lookup returns CDR1 LGHDT and CDR2 YNNKEL (reference sequence). The CDR3 loop reads CASNLGRGNEKLFF. CDR3 sequence (DNA): TGTGCCAGCAACCTGGGGCGGGGGAATGAAAAACTGTTTTTT.

V usage is TRBV11-2 and J usage is TRBJ2-3, with 13 bases fitting TRBD2. The CDR3 has 17 residues. Germline lookup yields CDR1 SGHAT and CDR2 FQNNGV. V was pared by 3 bases and J by 5 bases, with 8 bases of the junction left unmatched. CDR3 protein: CASSLELAGGHLDTQYF. In nucleotides, the CDR3 is TGTGCCAGCAGCTTGGAACTAGCGGGGGGGCATCTAGATACGCAGTATTTT.

The J gene is TRBJ2-7, the V gene TRBV30, with 8 bases that match TRBD1. The V gene's germline CDR1 is GTSNPN and CDR2 SVGIG (reference sequence). Unmatched junction bases numbered 20, after V lost 1 base and J lost 6 bases. The CDR3 has 18 residues. CDR3 nucleotides: TGTGCCTGGAGTGGCCGGGACAGGTCTCTCGGTTGGACGCCCGAGCAGTACTTC. Its translation: CAWSGRDRSLGWTPEQYF.

The rearrangement links TRBV30 to TRBJ1-1; D ambiguous. The V gene lost 2 bases and the J gene lost 4 bases, with 11 bases spanning the gap. CDR3 length: 13 residues. Germline CDR1 GTSNPN, CDR2 SVGIG (reference sequence). CDR3 DNA sequence: TGTGCCTGGAGTCCACTCGGAGGCACTGAAGCTTTCTTT. Residues: CAWSPLGGTEAFF.